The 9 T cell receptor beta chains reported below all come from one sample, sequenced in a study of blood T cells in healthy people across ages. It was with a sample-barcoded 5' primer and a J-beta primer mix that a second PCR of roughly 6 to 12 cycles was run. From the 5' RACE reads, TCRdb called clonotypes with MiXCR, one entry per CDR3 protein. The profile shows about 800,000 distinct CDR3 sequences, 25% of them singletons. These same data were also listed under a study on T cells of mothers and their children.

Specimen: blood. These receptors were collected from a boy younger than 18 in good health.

The CDR3 loop is CASSLGLAGAFDNEQFF. The CDR3 DNA reads TGTGCCAGCAGCCTCGGACTAGCGGGAGCTTTCGACAATGAGCAGTTCTTC. V is TRBV7-9 and J is TRBJ2-1, with TRBD2 matching 13 bases. Per the germline V gene, CDR1 is SEHNR and CDR2 is FQNEAQ (reference sequence). V dropped 5 bases and J dropped 5; count of bases not matched to a gene: 9. The CDR3 is 17 amino acids.

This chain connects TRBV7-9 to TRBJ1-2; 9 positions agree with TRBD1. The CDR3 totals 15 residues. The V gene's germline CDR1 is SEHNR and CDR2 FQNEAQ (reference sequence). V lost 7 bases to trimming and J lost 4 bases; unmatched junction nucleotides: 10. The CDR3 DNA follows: TGTGCCAGCAATCTGGGACAGGGACTCCCCTATGGCTACACCTTC. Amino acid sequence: CASNLGQGLPYGYTF.

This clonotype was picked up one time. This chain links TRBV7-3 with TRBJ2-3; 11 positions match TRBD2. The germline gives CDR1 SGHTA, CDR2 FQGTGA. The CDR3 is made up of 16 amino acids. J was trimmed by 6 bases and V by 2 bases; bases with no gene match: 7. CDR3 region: CASSLFVLAGVDTQYF. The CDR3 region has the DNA TGTGCCAGCAGCTTATTTGTACTAGCGGGGGTTGATACGCAGTATTTT.

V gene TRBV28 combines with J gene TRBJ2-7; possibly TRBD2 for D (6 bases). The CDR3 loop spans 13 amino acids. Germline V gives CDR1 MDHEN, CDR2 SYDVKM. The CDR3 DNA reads TGTGCACCGGGACTCCAGATTTCCTACGAGCAGTACTTC. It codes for CAPGLQISYEQYF. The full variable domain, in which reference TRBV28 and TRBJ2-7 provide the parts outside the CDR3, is DVKVTQSSRYLVKRTGEKVFLECVQDMDHENMFWYRQDPGLGLRLIYFSYDVKMKEKGDIPEGYSVSREKKERFSLILESASTNQTSMYLCAPGLQISYEQYFGPGTRLTVT.

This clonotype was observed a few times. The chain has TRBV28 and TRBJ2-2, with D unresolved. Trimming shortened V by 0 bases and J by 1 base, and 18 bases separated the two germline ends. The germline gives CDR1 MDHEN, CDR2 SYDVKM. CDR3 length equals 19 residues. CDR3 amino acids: CASSLWGKWGPGNTGELFF. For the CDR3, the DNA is TGTGCCAGCAGTTTATGGGGGAAGTGGGGTCCCGGGAACACCGGGGAGCTGTTTTTT.

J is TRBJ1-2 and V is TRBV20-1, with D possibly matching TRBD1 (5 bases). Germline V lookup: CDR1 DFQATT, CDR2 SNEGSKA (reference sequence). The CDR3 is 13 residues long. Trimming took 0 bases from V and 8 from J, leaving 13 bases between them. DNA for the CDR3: TGCAGTGCTAGAGATGAACAGGCGGTGGGCTACACCTTC. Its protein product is CSARDEQAVGYTF.

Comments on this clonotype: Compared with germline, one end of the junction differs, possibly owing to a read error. Here the CDR3 reads CSARASGDYEQYF. In DNA form, the CDR3 reads TGCAGCGCTAGAGCTAGCGGCGACTACGAGCAGTACTTC. The chain couples TRBV20-1 to TRBJ2-7, with TRBD2 identical over 7 bases. The CDR3 runs to 13 residues. CDR1 is DFQATT, CDR2 SNEGSKA, per germline (reference sequence).

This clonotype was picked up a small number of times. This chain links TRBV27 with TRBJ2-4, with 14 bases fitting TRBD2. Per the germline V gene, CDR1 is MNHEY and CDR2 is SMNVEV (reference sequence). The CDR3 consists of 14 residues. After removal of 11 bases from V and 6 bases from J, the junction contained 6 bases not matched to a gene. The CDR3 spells CAPSGTSGGNIQYF. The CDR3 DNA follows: TGTGCCCCCTCAGGGACTAGCGGGGGAAACATTCAGTACTTC.

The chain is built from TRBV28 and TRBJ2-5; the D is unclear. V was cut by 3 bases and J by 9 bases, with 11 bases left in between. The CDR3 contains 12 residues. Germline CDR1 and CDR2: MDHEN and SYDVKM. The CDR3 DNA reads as TGTGCCAGCAGTTTCCCGCGTAAGGCCCAGTACTTC. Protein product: CASSFPRKAQYF.